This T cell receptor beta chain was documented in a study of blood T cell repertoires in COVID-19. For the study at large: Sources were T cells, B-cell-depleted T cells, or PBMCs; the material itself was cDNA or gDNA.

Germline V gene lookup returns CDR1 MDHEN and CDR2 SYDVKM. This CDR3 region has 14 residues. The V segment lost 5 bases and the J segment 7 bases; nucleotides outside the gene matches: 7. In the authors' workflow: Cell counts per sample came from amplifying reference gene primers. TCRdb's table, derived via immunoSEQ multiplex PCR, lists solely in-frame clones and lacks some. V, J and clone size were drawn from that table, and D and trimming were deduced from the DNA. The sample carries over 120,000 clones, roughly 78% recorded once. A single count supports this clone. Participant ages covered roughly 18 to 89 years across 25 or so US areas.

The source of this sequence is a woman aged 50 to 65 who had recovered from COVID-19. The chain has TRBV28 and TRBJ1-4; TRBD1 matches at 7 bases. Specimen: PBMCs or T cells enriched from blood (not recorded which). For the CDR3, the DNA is TGTGCCAGCAGTACGACAGGGATTGGTGAAAAACTGTTTTTT. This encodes CASSTTGIGEKLFF.